This T cell receptor (beta chain) is drawn from a study of blood T cell repertoires in COVID-19 (dated by TCRdb to between 2020 and 2021). A note on the overall study: Samples from collaborators originated in the United States, Italy and Spain and spanned both the acute and convalescent phases of COVID-19. Samples were obtained from the ongoing ImmuneRACE study (first 160 participants) and from about 1,300 subjects provided by 6 global collaborators. Where HLA class I and class II types were available, the types were taken from metadata supplied by the sample provider, not from assay-based typing. The sample metadata nearly always contained a de-identified subject ID, COVID-19 status, age in years and sex. The repertoires were released in a freely available public database meant as a resource for research on the immune response to SARS-CoV-2. The prospective study material was composed of cDNA or gDNA derived from T cells, B-cell-depleted T cells, or PBMCs. Subjects who had been exposed to COVID-19, were actively infected with it, or had recovered from it provided the deeply sampled blood TCRbeta repertoires that made up the dataset.

Overall study results and their limits: The quantity of clinical and demographic metadata differed by source and by participant and was supplied without curation.

The immunoSEQ Assay, a bias-controlled multiplex PCR, was used to amplify TCRbeta CDR3 regions from genomic DNA. The source study handled its data this way. The number of nucleated cells in each sample was estimated from the amplification of reference gene primers within the assay. To quantify the absolute abundance of each unique TCRbeta CDR3 rearrangement, sequence reads were collapsed and filtered. For each sample, productive Simpson clonality was calculated by taking the square root of Simpson's diversity index across productive rearrangements. This immuneACCESS table, as held by TCRdb, lists in-frame sequences with V and J called but not all clones. Of the missing ones, under half trace to an unresolved V gene in checked studies; the others have no known cause. D and trimming were read from the DNA, whereas the V and J calls and clone size are those reported in that table. This sample has roughly 210,000 clones in its table, and approximately 90% of those were observed once. Jointly, the top ten make up less than 2% of the sample.

Taken from cysteine to phenylalanine, the CDR3 has 20 residues. The entry retains the CDR3 DNA only, 60 bases that are in frame from base 1. This clone occurred once. Its antigen remains undetermined. Qualities for individual bases were not recorded, and no much larger clone is one base off. Each collaborating institution followed its own protocols to collect whole blood in K2EDTA tubes. For TCRbeta analysis, collaborator samples were shipped as frozen whole blood, as isolated PBMCs, or as DNA extracted from either sample type. Sequences were obtained from peripheral blood. The chain was built from TRBV21-1 and TRBJ1-6; the table names TRBD1, a call not compared with the DNA. TRBV21-1 is reported as a pseudogene. The TCR was taken from a man aged 70-80 years with acute or convalescent COVID-19. The sequence in DNA is TGTGCCAGCAGCAAATCCTCCTTCCGGGACAGGGGTCCAGATAATTCACCCCTCCACTTT. Its protein product is CASSKSSFRDRGPDNSPLHF.